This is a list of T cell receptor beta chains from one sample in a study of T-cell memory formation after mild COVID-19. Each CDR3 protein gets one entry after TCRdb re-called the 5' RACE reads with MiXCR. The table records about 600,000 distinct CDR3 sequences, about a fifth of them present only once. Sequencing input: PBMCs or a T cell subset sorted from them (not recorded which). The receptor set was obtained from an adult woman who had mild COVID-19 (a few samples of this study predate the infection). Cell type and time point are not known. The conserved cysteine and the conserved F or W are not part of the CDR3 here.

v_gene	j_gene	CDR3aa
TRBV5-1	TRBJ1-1	ASLLQVTLTEAF
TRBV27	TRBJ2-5	ASSLNAGKETQY
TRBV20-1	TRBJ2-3	SAIRRSGTDTQY
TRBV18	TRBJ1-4	ASSPGLSGPSATNEKLF
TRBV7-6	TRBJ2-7	ASSLERSSYEQY
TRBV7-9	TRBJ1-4	ASSWPGANEKLF
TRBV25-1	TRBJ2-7	ASSEQGGQY
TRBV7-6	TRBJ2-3	ASSLATGGYTDTQY
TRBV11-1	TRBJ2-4	ASSLERAKNIQY
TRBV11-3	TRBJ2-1	ASSLSYQTSGRVNEQF
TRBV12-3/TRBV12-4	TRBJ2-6	ASSQTGSSGANVLT
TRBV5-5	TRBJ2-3	ASTSEWGADTQY
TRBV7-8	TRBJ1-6	ASSPRGGDSPLH
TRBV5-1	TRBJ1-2	ASSLVQGGPASLDGYT
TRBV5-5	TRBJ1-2	ASSLGQARTGGYT
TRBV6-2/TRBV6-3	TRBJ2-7	ASRQAGGIYEQY
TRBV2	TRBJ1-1	ASSADNLNTEAF
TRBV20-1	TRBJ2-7	SAIGISGKAYEQY
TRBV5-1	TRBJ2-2	ASSPKTSGAPFTGELF
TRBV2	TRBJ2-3	ASHGTGKADTQY
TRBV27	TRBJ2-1	ASSEGTSVKEF
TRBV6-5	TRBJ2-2	ASSPDRGRVGELF